This T cell receptor (beta chain) was captured in a study of blood T cell repertoires in COVID-19. For the study at large: COVID-19 samples collected from the United States, Italy and Spain covered acute and convalescent phases.

As originally analysed: Estimation of nucleated cell counts was performed using reference gene primer amplification. Assay used: immunoSEQ multiplex PCR; TCRdb lists only in-frame clones, some missing. The D gene and trimming were derived from the DNA, and the V and J assignments and clone size from that table. The data show a few hundred thousand clones, with 75% to 95% seen just once and just over 2.5% held by the top ten. This TCR was sampled from a person aged 18 to 35 with COVID-19, enrolled during active disease. The sequenced material came from peripheral blood.

For the CDR3, the DNA is TGCGCCAGCAGCTTGGTTTCGGGTGAGCAGTTCTTC. Its protein product is CASSLVSGEQFF. The J gene is TRBJ2-1, the V gene TRBV5-1; no definite D call. Germline CDR1 is SGHRS and CDR2 is YFSETQ. The CDR3 contains 12 residues. V shed 0 bases and J shed 9 bases, with 7 bases lying between them.